The entry below describes one T cell receptor (beta chain). Plating of around 200,000 CFSE-labeled responder cells was done together with around 200,000 irradiated, violet-dye-labeled stimulator cells. Sorting of proliferating CFSE-low CD3+CD4+ and CD3+CD8+ responders took place after the reaction. Assay used: immunoSEQ multiplex PCR; TCRdb lists only in-frame clones, some missing. The sample lists approximately 13,000 clones; 30% were seen once. The V segment lost 4 bases and the J segment 4 bases; nucleotides outside the gene matches: 6. Germline lookup yields CDR1 MNHEY and CDR2 SVGAGI. This CDR3 comprises 15 residues. These data originate in a study of graft-versus-host responses after intestinal transplantation. General study findings and limits: Present in recipient marrow, GvH clones included some that appeared first in ileum or blood.

Material: alloreactive CD8+ T cells from a mixed lymphocyte reaction culture, obtained before intestinal transplant. As to subset: CFSE-low proliferating T cells sorted from roughly six-day pre-transplant mixed lymphocyte reaction (GvH or HvG direction). The chain has TRBV6-5 and TRBJ2-1, with TRBD2 identical over 8 bases. This clonotype was sampled from a human patient who received an intestinal transplant. CDR3 in amino acids: CASSLTGLEYNEQFF. The CDR3 nucleotides read TGTGCCAGCAGTTTAACGGGACTAGAATACAATGAGCAGTTCTTC.